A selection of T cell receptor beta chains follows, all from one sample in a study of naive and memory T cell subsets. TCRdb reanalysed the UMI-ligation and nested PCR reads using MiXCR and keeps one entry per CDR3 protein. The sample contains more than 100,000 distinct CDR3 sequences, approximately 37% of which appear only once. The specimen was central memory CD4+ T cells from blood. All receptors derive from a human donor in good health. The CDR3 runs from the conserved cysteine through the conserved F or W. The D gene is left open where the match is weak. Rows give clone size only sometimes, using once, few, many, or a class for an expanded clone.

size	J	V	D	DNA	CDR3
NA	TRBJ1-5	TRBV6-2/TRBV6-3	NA	TGTGCCAGCAGTTACTCTCTTCTAAATCCTACAGGCCCCAACGGGGCCCAGCATTTT	CASSYSLLNPTGPNGAQHF
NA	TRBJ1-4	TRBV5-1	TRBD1	TGCGCCAGCAGCCCCTGGGACAGCTCTAATGAAAAACTGTTTTTT	CASSPWDSSNEKLFF
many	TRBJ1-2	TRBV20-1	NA	TGCAGTGCTAGAGATAGTCAGAACTATGGCTACACCTTC	CSARDSQNYGYTF
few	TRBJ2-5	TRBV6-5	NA	TGTGCCAGCAGTTACGGGTGGGCTCAAGAGACCCAGTACTTC	CASSYGWAQETQYF
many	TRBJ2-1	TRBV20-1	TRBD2	TGCAGTGCTGTTAGGGAGGGCCTGATGTTTGAGCAGTTCTTC	CSAVREGLMFEQFF
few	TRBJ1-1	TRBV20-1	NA	TGCAGTGCTAGAATCAAGAACACTGAAGCTTTCTTT	CSARIKNTEAFF
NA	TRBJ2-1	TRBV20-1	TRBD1	TGCAGTGCTAGAGATGGGGGGACAGGTGCCTACAATGAGCAGTTCTTC	CSARDGGTGAYNEQFF
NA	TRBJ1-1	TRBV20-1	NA	TGCAGTGCTGGGACGGGGCAGTCCATCACTGAAGCTTTCTTT	CSAGTGQSITEAFF
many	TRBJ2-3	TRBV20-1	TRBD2	TGCAGTGCTAGCCGACGGCGGGGGAGCACAGATACGCAGTATTTT	CSASRRRGSTDTQYF
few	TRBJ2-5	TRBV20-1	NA	TGCAGTGCTAGGTCGTTACAAGAGACCCAGTACTTC	CSARSLQETQYF
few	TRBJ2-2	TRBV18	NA	TGTGCCAGCTCACTCGACGGGACCGGGGAGCTGTTTTTT	CASSLDGTGELFF
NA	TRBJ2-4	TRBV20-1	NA	TGCAGTGCTGAAAACAGGAAAATAGCCAAAAACATTCAGTACTTC	CSAENRKIAKNIQYF
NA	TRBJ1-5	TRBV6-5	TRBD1	TGTGCCAGCAGACCCCGACAGGGCTATCAGCCCCAGCATTTT	CASRPRQGYQPQHF
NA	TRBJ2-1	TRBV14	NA	TGTGCCAGCAGCCAAGAATTAACTAGCTCCTACAATGAGCAGTTCTTC	CASSQELTSSYNEQFF
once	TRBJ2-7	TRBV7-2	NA	TGTGCCAGCAGCTCAGACAGGGAGGTGGGCGAGCAGTACTTC	CASSSDREVGEQYF
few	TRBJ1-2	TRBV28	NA	TGTGCCAGCAGTCCGACTCCGGGCTATGGCTACACCTTC	CASSPTPGYGYTF
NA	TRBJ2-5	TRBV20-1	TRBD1	TGCAGTGCTTCACCGGGGACAGGGGAAGAGACCCAGTACTTC	CSASPGTGEETQYF
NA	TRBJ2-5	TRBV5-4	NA	TGTGCCAGCAGCTCAAAGACTAGTGCCCTAAAGACCCAGTACTTC	CASSSKTSALKTQYF
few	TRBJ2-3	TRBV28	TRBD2	TGTGCCAGCGAACAGCTGACTAGCGGGATGGGAACAGATACGCAGTATTTT	CASEQLTSGMGTDTQYF
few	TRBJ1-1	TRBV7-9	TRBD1	TGTGCCAGCAGCCACCGGACAGGGTCGGTTGGCACTGAAGCTTTCTTT	CASSHRTGSVGTEAFF
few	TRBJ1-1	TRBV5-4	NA	TGTGCCAGCAGCTTACATGGGGGGGGGCTCGGGAACACTGAAGCTTTCTTT	CASSLHGGGLGNTEAFF
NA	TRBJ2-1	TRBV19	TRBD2	TGTGCCAGTACCCCAACTAGCGGGAGGACCCGGGAGCAGTTCTTC	CASTPTSGRTREQFF
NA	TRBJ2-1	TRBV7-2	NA	TGTGCCAGCAGCTTAGAGGGTTCCTACAATGAGCAGTTCTTC	CASSLEGSYNEQFF
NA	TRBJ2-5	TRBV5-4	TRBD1	TGTGCCAGCAGCTCGAAAGGGGGCGGGGAGACCCAGTACTTC	CASSSKGGGETQYF
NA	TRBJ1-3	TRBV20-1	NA	TGCAGTGCTAGAGATCGCGACAAGCTTATTGGAAACACCATATATTTT	CSARDRDKLIGNTIYF
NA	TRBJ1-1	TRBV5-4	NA	TGTGCCAGCAGCTTGGGGGGAGGAATAGGCACTGAAGCTTTCTTT	CASSLGGGIGTEAFF
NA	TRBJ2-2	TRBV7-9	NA	TGTGCCAGCAGCTCAAGTTTAATGAACACCGGGGAGCTGTTTTTT	CASSSSLMNTGELFF
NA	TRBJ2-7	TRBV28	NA	TGTGCCAGCCCCCCCACAGTCGGGGCCCGGTTCTACGAGCAGTACTTC	CASPPTVGARFYEQYF
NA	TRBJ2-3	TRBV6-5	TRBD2	TGTGCCAGCAGTTACTTGGGACTAGCGGGAAGCACAGATACGCAGTATTTT	CASSYLGLAGSTDTQYF
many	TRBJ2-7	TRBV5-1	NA	TGCGCCAGCAGCTTAACGACTGCGGTCTACGAGCAGTACTTC	CASSLTTAVYEQYF
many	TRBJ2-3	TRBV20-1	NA	TGCAGTGCAGATGCCGGAGATACGCAGTATTTT	CSADAGDTQYF
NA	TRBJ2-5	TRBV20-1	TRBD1	TGCAGTGCTAGTCCCGGCATCGGACAGGCCAGGCAAGAGACCCAGTACTTC	CSASPGIGQARQETQYF
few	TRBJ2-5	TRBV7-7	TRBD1	TGTGCCAGCAGCAGGACAGGGAGGCAAGAGACCCAGTACTTC	CASSRTGRQETQYF
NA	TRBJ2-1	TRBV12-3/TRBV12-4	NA	TGTGCCAGCAGGACTAGCTCCTACAATGAGCAGTTCTTC	CASRTSSYNEQFF
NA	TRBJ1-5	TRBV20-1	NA	TGCAGTGCTAGGGACCCGGCGTGGGAGAGCAATCAGCCCCAGCATTTT	CSARDPAWESNQPQHF
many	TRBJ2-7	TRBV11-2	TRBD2	TGTGCCAGCGGGACTAGCGGAGCCTACGAGCAGTACTTC	CASGTSGAYEQYF
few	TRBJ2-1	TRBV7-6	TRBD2	TGTGCCAGCAGCTTAGCGCGACTAGCGCACAATGAGCAGTTCTTC	CASSLARLAHNEQFF
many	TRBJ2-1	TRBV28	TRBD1	TGTGCCAGCAGTACAAGAACCGGGACAGGGGTGGATGAGCAGTTCTTC	CASSTRTGTGVDEQFF
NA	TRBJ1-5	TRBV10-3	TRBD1	TGTGCCATCAGCGCCACAGGGGACGCTCAGCCCCAGCATTTT	CAISATGDAQPQHF
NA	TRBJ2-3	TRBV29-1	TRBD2	TGCAGCGTAGTAGCCGGGAGGGCCCGTACGCAGTATTTT	CSVVAGRARTQYF
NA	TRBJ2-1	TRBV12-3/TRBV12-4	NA	TGTGCCAGCAGCCCACAGGGTGCAAGCTCCTACAATGAGCAGTTCTTC	CASSPQGASSYNEQFF